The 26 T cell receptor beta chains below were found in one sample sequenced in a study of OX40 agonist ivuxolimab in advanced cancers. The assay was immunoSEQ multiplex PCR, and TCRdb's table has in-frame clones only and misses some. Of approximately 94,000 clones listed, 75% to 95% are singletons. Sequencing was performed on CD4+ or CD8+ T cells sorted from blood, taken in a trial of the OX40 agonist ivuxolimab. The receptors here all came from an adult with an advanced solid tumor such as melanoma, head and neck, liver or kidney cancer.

The CDR3 is CASSENRPDTQYF. CDR3 coding DNA: TGCGCCAGCAGCGAGAACAGGCCAGATACGCAGTATTTT. The V gene is TRBV4-3, the J gene TRBJ2-3, with TRBD1 as a possible D gene (5 bases). Trimming took off 5 bases at V and 4 bases at J, with 10 bases between the two ends. The CDR3 is made up of 13 amino acids. Germline V gene lookup returns CDR1 LGHNA and CDR2 YSLEER.

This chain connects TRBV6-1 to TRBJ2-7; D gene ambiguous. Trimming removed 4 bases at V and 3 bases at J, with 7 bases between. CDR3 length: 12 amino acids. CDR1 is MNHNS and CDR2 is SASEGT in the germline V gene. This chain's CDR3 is CASSVAGYEQYF. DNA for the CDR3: TGTGCCAGCAGTGTGGCCGGCTACGAGCAGTACTTC.

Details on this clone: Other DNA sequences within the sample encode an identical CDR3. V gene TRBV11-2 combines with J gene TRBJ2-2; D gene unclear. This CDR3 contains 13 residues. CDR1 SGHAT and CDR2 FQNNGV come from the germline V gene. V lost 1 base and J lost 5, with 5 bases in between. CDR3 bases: TGTGCCAGCAGCTTAGCTGGGACCGGGGAGCTGTTTTTT. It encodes CASSLAGTGELFF.

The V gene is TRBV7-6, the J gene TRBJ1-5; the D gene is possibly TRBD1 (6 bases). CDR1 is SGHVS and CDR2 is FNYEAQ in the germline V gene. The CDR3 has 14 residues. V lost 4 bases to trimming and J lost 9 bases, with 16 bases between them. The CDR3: CASSWGQGGPPQHF. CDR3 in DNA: TGTGCCAGCAGCTGGGGGCAGGGAGGGCCGCCCCAGCATTTT.

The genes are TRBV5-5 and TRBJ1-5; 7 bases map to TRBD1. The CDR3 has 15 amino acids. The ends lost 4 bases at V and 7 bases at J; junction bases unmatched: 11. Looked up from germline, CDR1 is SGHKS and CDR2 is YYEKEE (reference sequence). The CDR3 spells CASSTRVGQSQPQHF. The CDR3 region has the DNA TGTGCCAGCAGCACACGGGTGGGACAGTCCCAGCCCCAGCATTTT.

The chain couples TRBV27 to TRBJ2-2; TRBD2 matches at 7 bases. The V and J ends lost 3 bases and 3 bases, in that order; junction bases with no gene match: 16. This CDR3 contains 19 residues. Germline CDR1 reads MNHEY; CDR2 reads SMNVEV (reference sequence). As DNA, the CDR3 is TGTGCCAGCAGTTTTCCCCTCAGGGCGGGAGCGTACGACACCGGGGAGCTGTTTTTT. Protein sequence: CASSFPLRAGAYDTGELFF.

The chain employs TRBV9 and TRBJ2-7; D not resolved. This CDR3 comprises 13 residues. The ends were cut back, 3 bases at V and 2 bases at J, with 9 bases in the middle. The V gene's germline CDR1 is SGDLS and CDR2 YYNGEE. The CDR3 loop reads CASSEGPTYEQYF. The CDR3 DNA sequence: TGTGCCAGCAGCGAAGGGCCCACCTACGAGCAGTACTTC.

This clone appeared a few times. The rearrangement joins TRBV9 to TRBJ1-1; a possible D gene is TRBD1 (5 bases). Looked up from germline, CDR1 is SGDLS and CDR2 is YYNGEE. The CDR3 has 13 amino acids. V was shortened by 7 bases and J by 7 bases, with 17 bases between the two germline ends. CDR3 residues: CASGRGGGDEAFF. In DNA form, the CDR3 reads TGTGCCAGCGGGAGGGGCGGTGGTGATGAAGCTTTCTTT.

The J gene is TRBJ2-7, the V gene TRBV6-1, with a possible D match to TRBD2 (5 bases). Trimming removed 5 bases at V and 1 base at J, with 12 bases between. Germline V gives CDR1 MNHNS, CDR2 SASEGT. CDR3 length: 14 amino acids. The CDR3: CASSPPGSSYEQYF. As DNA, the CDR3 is TGTGCCAGCAGTCCCCCGGGGTCTTCCTACGAGCAGTACTTC.

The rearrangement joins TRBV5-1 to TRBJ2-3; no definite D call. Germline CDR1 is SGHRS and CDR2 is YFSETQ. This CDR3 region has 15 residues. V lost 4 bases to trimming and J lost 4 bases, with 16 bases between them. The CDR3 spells CASSPGLGEADTQYF. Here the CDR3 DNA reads TGCGCCAGCAGCCCCGGGCTTGGTGAGGCAGATACGCAGTATTTT.

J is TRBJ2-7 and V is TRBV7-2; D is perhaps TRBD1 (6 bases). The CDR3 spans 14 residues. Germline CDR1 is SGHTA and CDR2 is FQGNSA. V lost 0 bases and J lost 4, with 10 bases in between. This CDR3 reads CASSLALRGYEQYF. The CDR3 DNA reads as TGTGCCAGCAGCTTAGCCTTAAGGGGGTACGAGCAGTACTTC.

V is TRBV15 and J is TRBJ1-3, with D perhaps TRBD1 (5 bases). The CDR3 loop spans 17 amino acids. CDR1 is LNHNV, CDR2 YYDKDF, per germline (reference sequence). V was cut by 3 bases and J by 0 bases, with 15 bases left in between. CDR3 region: CATSSDSTRASGNTIYF. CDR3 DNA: TGTGCCACCAGCAGCGACAGTACCCGAGCCTCTGGAAACACCATATATTTT.

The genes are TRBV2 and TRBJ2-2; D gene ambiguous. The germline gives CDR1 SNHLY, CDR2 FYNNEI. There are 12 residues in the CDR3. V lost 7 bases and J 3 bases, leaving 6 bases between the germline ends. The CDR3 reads CASKRDTGELFF. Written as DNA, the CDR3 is TGTGCCAGCAAAAGGGACACCGGGGAGCTGTTTTTT.

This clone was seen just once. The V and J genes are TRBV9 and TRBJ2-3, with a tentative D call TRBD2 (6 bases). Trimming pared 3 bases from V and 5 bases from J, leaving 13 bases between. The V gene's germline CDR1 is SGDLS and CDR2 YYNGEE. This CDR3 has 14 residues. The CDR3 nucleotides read TGTGCCAGCAGCGATCCCACAGCGGGAGATACGCAGTATTTT. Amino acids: CASSDPTAGDTQYF.

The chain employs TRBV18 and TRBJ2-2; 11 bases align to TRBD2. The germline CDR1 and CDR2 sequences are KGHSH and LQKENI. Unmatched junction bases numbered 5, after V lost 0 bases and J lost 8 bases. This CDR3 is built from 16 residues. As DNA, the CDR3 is TGTGCCAGCTCACCACCTAGCGGGAGGGCCGATGGGGAGCTGTTTTTT. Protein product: CASSPPSGRADGELFF.

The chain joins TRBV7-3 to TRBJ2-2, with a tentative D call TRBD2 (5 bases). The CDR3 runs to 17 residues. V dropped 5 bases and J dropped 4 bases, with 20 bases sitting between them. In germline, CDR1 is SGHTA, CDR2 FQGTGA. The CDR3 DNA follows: TGTGCCAGCAGCCCGACTATTGTGCAGGCGGGCACCGGGGAGCTGTTTTTT. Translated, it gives CASSPTIVQAGTGELFF.

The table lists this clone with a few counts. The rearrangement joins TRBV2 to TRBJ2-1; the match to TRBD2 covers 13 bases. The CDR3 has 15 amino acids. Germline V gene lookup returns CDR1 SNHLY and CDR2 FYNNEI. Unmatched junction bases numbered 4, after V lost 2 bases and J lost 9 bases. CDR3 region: CASSESTSGRVEQFF. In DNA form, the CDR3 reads TGTGCCAGCAGTGAATCTACTAGCGGGAGGGTTGAGCAGTTCTTC.

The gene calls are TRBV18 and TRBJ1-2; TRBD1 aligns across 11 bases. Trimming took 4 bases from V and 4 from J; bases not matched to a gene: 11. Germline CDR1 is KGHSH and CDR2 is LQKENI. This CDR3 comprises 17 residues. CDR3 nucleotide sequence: TGTGCCAGCTCACTACGGACAGGGGGCGAATCAGGCTATGGCTACACCTTC. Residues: CASSLRTGGESGYGYTF.

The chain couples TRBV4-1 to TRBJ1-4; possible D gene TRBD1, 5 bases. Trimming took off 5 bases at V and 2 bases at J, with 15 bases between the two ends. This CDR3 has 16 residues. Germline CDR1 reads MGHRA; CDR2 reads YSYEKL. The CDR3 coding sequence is TGCGCCAGCAGCTCAAGGGGTATGGCGACTAATGAAAAACTGTTTTTT. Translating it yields CASSSRGMATNEKLFF.

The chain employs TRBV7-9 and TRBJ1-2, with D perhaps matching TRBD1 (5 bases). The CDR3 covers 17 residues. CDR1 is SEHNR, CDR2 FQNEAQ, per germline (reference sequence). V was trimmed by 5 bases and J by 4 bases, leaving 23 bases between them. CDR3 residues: CASSPQGDPARSYGYTF. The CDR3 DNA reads TGTGCCAGCAGCCCCCAGGGAGATCCCGCCCGCTCCTATGGCTACACCTTC.

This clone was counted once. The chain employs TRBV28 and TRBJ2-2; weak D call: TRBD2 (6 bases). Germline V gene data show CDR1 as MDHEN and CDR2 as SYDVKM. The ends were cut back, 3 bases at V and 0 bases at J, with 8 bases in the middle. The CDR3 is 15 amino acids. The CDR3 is CASSFGGTNTGELFF. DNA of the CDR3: TGTGCCAGCAGTTTTGGGGGGACGAACACCGGGGAGCTGTTTTTT.

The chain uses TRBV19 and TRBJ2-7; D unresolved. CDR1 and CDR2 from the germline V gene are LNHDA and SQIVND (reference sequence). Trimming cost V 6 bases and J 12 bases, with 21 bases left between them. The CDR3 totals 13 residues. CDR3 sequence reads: CASSFGPSNKAYF. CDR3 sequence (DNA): TGTGCCAGTAGCTTTGGACCATCCAACAAGGCGTACTTC.

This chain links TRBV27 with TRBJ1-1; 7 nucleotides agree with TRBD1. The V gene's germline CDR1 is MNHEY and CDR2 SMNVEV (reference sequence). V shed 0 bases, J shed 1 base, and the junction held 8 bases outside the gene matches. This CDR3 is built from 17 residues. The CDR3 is CASSLSDRARGNTEAFF. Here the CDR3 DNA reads TGTGCCAGCAGTTTATCCGACAGGGCTCGAGGGAACACTGAAGCTTTCTTT.

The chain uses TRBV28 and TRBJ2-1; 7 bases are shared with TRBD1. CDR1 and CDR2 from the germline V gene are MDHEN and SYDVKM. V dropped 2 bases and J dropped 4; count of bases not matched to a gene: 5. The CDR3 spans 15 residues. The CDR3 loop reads CASSLGTASYNEQFF. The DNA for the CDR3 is TGTGCCAGCAGTTTAGGGACAGCGTCTTACAATGAGCAGTTCTTC.

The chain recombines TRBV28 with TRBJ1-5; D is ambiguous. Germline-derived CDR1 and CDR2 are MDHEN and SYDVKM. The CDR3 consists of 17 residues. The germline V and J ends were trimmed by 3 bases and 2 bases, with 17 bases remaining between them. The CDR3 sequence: CASSFFQWREGNQPQHF. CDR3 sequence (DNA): TGTGCCAGCAGTTTTTTCCAGTGGAGGGAAGGCAATCAGCCCCAGCATTTT.

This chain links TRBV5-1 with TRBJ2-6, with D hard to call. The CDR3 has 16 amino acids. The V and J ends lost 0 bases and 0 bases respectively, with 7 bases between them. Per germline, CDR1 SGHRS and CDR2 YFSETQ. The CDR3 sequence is CASSLGPFSGANVLTF. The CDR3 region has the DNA TGCGCCAGCAGCTTGGGACCGTTCTCTGGGGCCAACGTCCTGACTTTC.